This TCR beta chain is from a study of cytomegalovirus exposure and HLA in healthy donors listed by TCRdb under 2017. Study-wide context: The 666 repertoires of the first cohort and the 95 to 150 validation repertoires were produced on the same platform, according to a later analysis. The study was designed to test whether signatures of past pathogen exposure could be identified by cataloging public T cell receptors. Besides the first cohort of roughly 640 subjects, a separate validation cohort made up of about 120 different subjects was used. To predict cytomegalovirus infection status, the study brought together high-throughput TCR immunosequencing, statistical association of individual TCRs with disease status, and machine learning. Summary of the overall study and its limitations: In both the original and validation cohorts, the classifier was reported to diagnose cytomegalovirus status with high specificity and sensitivity. In vitro tests confirmed that a few of the cytomegalovirus-associated TCR beta chains recognize cytomegalovirus antigens. The validation cohort had no HLA typing available for a later analysis, so co-occurrence within that cohort was assessed over all 120 or so repertoires. The authors suggested that the approach could potentially be extended to other disease states and immunological phenotypes. In the study, 150 to 200 TCR beta chains were listed as associated with cytomegalovirus. Most TCR sequences were seen in very few donors, while some public TCRs were found in many individuals. In a later analysis, TCRs clustered in the first cohort were found to also tend to co-occur in the 120 or so validation repertoires, with approximately 93% of cluster scores above 0.

Worth noting for this clone: There is no known antigen for this receptor. Base qualities are not at hand, and no much larger clone is one base apart.

Receptor amplification or capture employed the immunoSEQ multiplex PCR assay. The authors' analysis ran thus. A statistical classification framework was built to diagnose cytomegalovirus status from the catalog of TCR beta chain sequences. The table comes from immuneACCESS by way of TCRdb, which keeps in-frame sequences with V and J called. Part of the clones is missing from these tables; in studies checked, under half for an unresolved V gene and the rest for unknown reasons. V, J and clone size reflect that table, while D and trimming were determined from the DNA. Present in this sample are some 110,000 clones, roughly nine tenths of which were seen just once. Jointly, the top ten make up 4.4% of the sample. Separate from the approximately 690-subject first cohort, the validation cohort of some 130 subjects was the group to which the donors belonged. The CDR3 sequence holds 14 residues, the cysteine and phenylalanine included. Kept here is only the CDR3 DNA, which spans 42 bases and is read in frame from base 1. The germline V gene supplies CDR1 SGHTA and CDR2 FQGNSA. Trimming removed 1 base from V and 5 bases from J, leaving 11 bases between the germline ends.

Material for sequencing was PBMCs. The sequence links TRBV7-2 to TRBJ1-1, and the D gene may be TRBD1, 5 bases matching. This receptor was identified in a man between 18 and 35 years old in good health and CMV-seropositive. The CDR3 in this case is CASSLDSGRTEAFF. The nucleotides are TGTGCCAGCAGCTTAGACTCAGGGAGGACTGAAGCTTTCTTT. Joined to the reference TRBV7-2 and TRBJ1-1 proteins, this CDR3 gives the full variable domain: GAGVSQSPSNKVTEKGKDVELRCDPISGHTALYWYRQSLGQGLEFLIYFQGNSAPDKSGLPSDRFSAERTGGSVSTLTIQRTQQEDSAVYLCASSLDSGRTEAFFGQGTRLTVV.